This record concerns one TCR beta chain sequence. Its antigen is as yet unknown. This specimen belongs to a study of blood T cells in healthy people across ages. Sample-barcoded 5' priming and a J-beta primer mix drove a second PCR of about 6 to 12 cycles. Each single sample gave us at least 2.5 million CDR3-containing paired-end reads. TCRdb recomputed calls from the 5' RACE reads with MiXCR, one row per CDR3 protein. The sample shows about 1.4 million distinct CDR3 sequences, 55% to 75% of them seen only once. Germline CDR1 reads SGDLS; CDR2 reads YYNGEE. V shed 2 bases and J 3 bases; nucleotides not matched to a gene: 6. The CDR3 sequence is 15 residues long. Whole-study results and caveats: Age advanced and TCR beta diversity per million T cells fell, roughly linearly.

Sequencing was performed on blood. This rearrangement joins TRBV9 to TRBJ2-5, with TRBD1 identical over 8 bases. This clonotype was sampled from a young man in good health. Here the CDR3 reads CASSVRTGLEETQYF. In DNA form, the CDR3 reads TGTGCCAGCAGCGTCAGGACAGGGCTAGAAGAGACCCAGTACTTC.